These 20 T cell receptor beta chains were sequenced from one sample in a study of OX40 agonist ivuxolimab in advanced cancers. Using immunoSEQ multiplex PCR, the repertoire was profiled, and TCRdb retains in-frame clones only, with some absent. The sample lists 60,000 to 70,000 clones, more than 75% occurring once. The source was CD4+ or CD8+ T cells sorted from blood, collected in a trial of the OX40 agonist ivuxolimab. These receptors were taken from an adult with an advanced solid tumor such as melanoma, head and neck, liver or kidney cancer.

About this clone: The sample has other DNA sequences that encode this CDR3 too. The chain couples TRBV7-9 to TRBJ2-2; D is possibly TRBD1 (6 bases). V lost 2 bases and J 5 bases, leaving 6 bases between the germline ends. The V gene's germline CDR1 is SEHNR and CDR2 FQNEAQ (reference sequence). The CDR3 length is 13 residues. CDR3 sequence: CASSLQGTGELFF. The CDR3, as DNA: TGTGCCAGCAGCTTACAGGGGACCGGGGAGCTGTTTTTT.

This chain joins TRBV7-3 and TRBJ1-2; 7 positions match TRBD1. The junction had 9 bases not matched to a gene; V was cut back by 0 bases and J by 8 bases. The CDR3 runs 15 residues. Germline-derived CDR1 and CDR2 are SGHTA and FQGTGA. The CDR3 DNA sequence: TGTGCCAGCAGCTTAACGCCCACAGGGGTTGGCGGCTACACCTTC. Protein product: CASSLTPTGVGGYTF.

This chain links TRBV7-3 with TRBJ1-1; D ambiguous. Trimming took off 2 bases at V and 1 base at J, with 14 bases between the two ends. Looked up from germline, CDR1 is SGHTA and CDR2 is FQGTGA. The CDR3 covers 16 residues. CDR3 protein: CASSLWPVSQNTEAFF. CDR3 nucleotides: TGTGCCAGCAGCTTATGGCCCGTAAGCCAGAACACTGAAGCTTTCTTT.

CDR3 sequence (DNA): TGTGCCAGCGGCCAAGGACTAGCGACGGGGACCGGGGAGCTGTTTTTT. Protein product: CASGQGLATGTGELFF. The rearrangement links TRBV6-6 to TRBJ2-2; TRBD2 aligns across 9 bases. With V trimmed by 8 bases and J by 5 bases, 12 bases remained unmatched. The CDR3 totals 16 residues. Germline lookup yields CDR1 MNHNY and CDR2 SVGAGI (reference sequence).

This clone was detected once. CDR3 residues: CASSPWTGALTLHF. For the CDR3, the DNA is TGTGCCAGCAGCCCGTGGACAGGGGCATTAACCCTCCACTTT. The chain has TRBV7-8 and TRBJ1-6, with 9 bases that match TRBD1. Germline CDR1 SGHVS, CDR2 FQNEAQ. This CDR3 has 14 residues. V was pared by 5 bases and J by 14 bases, with 10 bases of the junction left unmatched.

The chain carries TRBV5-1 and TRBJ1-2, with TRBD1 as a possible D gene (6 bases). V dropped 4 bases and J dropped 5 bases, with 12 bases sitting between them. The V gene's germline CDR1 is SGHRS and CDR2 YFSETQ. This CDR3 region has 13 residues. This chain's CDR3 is CASSPEGGYGYTF. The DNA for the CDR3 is TGCGCCAGCAGCCCCGAGGGGGGGTATGGCTACACCTTC.

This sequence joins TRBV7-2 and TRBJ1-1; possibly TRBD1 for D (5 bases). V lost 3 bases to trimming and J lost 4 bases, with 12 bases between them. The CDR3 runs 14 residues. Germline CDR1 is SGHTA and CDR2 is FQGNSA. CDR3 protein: CASSFRDGGTEAFF. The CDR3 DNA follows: TGTGCCAGCAGCTTCAGGGATGGAGGCACTGAAGCTTTCTTT.

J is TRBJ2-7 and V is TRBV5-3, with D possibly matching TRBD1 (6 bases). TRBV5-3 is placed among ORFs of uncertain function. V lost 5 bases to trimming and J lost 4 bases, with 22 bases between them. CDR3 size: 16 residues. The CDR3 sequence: CARRPYPYRDCYEQYF. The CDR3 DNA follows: TGTGCCAGAAGGCCCTACCCTTACAGGGATTGTTACGAGCAGTACTTC.

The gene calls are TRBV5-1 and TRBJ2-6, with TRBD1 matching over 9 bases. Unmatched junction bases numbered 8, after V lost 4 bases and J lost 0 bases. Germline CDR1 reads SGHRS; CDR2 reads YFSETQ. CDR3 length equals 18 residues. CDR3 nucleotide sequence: TGCGCCAGCAGCGTAAGGACAGGGGAACGCTCTGGGGCCAACGTCCTGACTTTC. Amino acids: CASSVRTGERSGANVLTF.

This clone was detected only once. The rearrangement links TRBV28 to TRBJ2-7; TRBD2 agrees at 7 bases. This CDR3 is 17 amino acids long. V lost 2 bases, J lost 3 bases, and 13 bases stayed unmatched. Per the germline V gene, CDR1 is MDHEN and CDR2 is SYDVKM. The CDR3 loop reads CASSLPSSGTIYYEQYF. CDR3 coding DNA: TGTGCCAGCAGTTTACCATCCTCCGGGACTATCTACTACGAGCAGTACTTC.

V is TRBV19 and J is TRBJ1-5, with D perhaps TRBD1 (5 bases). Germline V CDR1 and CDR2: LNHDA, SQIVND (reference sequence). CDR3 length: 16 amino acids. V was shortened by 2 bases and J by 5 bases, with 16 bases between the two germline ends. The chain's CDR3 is CASSIRSGAAYQPQHF. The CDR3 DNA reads TGTGCCAGTAGTATAAGATCCGGGGCCGCCTATCAGCCCCAGCATTTT.

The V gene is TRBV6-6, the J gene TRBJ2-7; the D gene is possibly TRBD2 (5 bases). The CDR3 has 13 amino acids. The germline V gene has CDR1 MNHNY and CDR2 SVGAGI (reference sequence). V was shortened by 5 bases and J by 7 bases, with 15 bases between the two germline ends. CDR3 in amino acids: CASSLDGRGEQYV. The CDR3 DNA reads TGTGCCAGCAGTCTTGACGGGCGAGGGGAGCAGTACGTC.

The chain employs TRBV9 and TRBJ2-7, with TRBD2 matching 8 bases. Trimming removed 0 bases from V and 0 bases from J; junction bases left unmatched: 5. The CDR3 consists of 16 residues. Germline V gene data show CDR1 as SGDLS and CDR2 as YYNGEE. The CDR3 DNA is TGTGCCAGCAGCGTAGATAACGGGAGGGCCTCCTACGAGCAGTACTTC. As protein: CASSVDNGRASYEQYF.

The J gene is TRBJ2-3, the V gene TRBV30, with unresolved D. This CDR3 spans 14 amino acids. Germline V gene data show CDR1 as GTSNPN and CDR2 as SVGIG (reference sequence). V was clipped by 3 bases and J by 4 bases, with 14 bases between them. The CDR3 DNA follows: TGTGCCTGGAGGGTTAGTCGACTGGCAGATACGCAGTATTTT. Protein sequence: CAWRVSRLADTQYF.

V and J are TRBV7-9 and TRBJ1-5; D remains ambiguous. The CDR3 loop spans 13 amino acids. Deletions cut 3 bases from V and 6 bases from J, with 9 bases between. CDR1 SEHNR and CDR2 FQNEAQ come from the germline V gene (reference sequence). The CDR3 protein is CASSFEGRQPQHF. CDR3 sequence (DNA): TGTGCCAGCAGCTTCGAGGGTCGTCAGCCCCAGCATTTT.

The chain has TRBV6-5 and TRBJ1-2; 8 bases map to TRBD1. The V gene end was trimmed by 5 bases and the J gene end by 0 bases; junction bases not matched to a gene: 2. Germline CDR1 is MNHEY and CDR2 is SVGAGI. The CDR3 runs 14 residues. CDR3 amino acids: CASSRQGPNYGYTF. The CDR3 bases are TGTGCCAGCAGTCGACAGGGGCCTAACTATGGCTACACCTTC.

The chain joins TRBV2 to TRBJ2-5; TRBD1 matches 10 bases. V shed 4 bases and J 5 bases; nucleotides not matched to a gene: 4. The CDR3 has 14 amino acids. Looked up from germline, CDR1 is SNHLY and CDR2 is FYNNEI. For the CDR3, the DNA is TGTGCCAGCAGTGGGACAGGGGGACAGGAGACCCAGTACTTC. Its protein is CASSGTGGQETQYF.

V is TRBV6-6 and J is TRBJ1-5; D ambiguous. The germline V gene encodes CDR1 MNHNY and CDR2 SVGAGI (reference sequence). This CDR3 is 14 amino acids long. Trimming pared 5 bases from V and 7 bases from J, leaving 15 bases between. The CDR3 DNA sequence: TGTGCCAGCAGTACTCAACTATCCGGGCAGCCCCAGCATTTT. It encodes CASSTQLSGQPQHF.

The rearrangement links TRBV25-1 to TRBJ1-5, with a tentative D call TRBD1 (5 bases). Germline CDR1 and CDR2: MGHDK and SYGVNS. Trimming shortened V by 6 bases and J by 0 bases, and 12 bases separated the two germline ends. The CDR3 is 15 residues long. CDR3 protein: CASRGTRGSNQPQHF. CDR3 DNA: TGTGCCAGCAGGGGTACAAGGGGTAGCAATCAGCCCCAGCATTTT.

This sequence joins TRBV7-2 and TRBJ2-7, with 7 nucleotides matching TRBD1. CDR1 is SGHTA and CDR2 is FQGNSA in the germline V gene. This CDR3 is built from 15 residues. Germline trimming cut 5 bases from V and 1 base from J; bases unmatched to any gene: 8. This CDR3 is CASSPGTVFSYEQYF. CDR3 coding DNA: TGTGCCAGCAGCCCCGGGACAGTTTTTTCCTACGAGCAGTACTTC.